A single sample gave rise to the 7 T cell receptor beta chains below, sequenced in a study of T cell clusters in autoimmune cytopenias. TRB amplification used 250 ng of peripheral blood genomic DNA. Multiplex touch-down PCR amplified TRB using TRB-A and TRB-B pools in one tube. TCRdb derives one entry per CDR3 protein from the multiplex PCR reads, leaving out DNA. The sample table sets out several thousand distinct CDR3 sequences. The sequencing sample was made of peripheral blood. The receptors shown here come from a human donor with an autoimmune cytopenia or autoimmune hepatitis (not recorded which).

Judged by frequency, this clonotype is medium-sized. This CDR3 is CASSYAIATDTQYF. This chain uses TRBV6-5 with TRBJ2-3. The CDR3 totals 14 residues. Germline CDR1 is MNHEY and CDR2 is SVGAGI.

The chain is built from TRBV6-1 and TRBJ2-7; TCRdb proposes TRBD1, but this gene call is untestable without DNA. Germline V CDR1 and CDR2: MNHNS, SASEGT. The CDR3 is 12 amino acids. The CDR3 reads CASSDDSYEQYF.

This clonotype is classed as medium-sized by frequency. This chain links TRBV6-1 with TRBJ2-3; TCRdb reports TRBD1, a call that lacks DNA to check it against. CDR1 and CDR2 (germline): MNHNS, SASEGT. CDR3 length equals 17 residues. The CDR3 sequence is CASSVGGGQAPKDTQYF.

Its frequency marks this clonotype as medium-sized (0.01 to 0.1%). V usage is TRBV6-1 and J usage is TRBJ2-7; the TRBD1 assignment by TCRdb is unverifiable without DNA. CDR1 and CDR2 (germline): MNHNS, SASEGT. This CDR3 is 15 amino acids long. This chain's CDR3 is CASSERRTGVYEQYF.

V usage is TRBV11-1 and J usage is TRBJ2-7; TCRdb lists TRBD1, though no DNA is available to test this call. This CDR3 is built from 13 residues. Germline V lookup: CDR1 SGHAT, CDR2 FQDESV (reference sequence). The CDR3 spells CASSPGQTYEQYF. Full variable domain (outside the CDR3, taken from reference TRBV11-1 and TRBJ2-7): EAEVAQSPRYKITEKSQAVAFWCDPISGHATLYWYRQILGQGPELLVQFQDESVVDDSQLPKDRFSAERLKGVDSTLKIQPAELGDSAMYLCASSPGQTYEQYFGPGTRLTVT.

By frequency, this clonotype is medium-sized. The CDR3: CSVITGKMNTEAFF. The chain combines TRBV29-1 with TRBJ1-1; the D gene TCRdb calls, TRBD1, cannot be checked with no DNA. CDR3 length: 14 residues. From germline, CDR1 is SQVTM and CDR2 ANQGSEA.

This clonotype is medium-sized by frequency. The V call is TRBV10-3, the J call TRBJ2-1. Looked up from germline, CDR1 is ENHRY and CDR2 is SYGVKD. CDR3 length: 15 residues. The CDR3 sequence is CAISVVLEYGNEQFF.